This T cell receptor beta chain was captured by sequencing in a study of shared clonotypes between healthy human individuals. Whole-study context: Donor composition was a couple of women and a few men, aged 18 to 49. Per donor, CD8 memory used one plate, CD8 naive used two, CD4 memory used three and CD4 naive used three. Study results and limitations: At large depth, rarefaction still showed sorted-subset sequencing to be incomplete.

Germline CDR1 and CDR2: SNHLY and FYNNEI. The CDR3 has 15 amino acids. Between the trimmed V and J ends, which lost 8 bases and 4 bases, there was a span of 20 bases. On this clone itself: Antigen: not known.

Data came from immunoSEQ multiplex PCR; TCRdb stores just in-frame clones and leaves some out. The profile shows about 1.1 million clones, 70% to 85% of them singletons. The TCR comes from a man between 18 and 29 years old in good health. Some clones in this sample may be carry-over from other donors' samples. The chain couples TRBV2 to TRBJ1-1; D uncertain. Material: memory CD4+ T cells from PBMCs. Sample subset: CD45RA-negative fraction. The CDR3 DNA reads as TGTGCCAGCCTAAGGATAGGGCTCCCCGGCACTGAAGCTTTCTTT. Residues: CASLRIGLPGTEAFF.